This T cell receptor (beta chain) appears in the sequencing data of a study of blood T cell repertoires in COVID-19 (dated by TCRdb to the early 2020s). Background for the entire study: Samples from collaborators originated in the United States, Italy and Spain and spanned both the acute and convalescent phases of COVID-19. The material from the prospective study consisted of cDNA or gDNA derived from T cells, B-cell-depleted T cells, or PBMCs. Deeply sampled blood TCRbeta repertoires from subjects exposed to, actively infected with, or recovered from COVID-19 were included in the dataset. The repertoires were made available in a free public database intended to serve as a resource for research on the immune response to SARS-CoV-2. Samples were obtained from the ongoing ImmuneRACE study (first 160 participants) and from about 1,300 subjects provided by 6 global collaborators. The sample metadata nearly always contained a de-identified subject ID, COVID-19 status, age in years and sex. Where available, HLA class I and class II types were obtained from metadata supplied by the sample provider rather than from assay-based typing. What the work shows at the level of the full study, not this receptor alone: The quantity of clinical and demographic metadata differed by source and by participant and was supplied without curation.

TCRbeta CDR3 regions were amplified from genomic DNA by means of the immunoSEQ Assay, a bias-controlled multiplex PCR. In the paper's pipeline: The number of nucleated cells in each sample was estimated by amplification of reference gene primers within the assay. Sequence reads were collapsed and filtered to measure the absolute abundance of every unique TCRbeta CDR3 rearrangement. For each sample, productive Simpson clonality was calculated by taking the square root of Simpson's diversity index across productive rearrangements. What TCRdb holds here is the immuneACCESS table cut down to in-frame rearrangements. Part of the clones is not present; checked against another copy, under half of the missing clones reflect an unresolved V gene, and the others are unexplained. That table gives V, J and clone size, and the DNA gave D and trimming. The sample table records about 36,000 clones; about three quarters of these occur just once. The ten largest clones add up to 30% to 35% of the sample.

V is pruned by 5 bases and J by 3 bases, leaving 2 bases of the junction without a gene match. The CDR3 has 14 amino acids, counting the end cysteine and phenylalanine. Of all the DNA, just the CDR3 is kept, 42 bases in frame from base 1. In the germline V gene, CDR1 corresponds to SGHTA and CDR2 to FQGNSA. Worth noting for this clone: Its antigen remains undetermined. It has no much larger one-base neighbor in the sample; base qualities were not kept.

Whole blood was collected in K2EDTA tubes by collaborating institutions according to the institutions' own protocols. For TCRbeta analysis, collaborator samples were shipped as frozen whole blood, as isolated PBMCs, or as DNA extracted from either sample type. The chain joins TRBV7-2 to TRBJ1-4; 8 nucleotides in the junction match TRBD1. The TCR sequence derives from a man aged 60 to 69 with acute or convalescent COVID-19. Sequenced material: peripheral blood. The CDR3 region reads CASSRTGSNEKLFF. The nucleotide sequence reads as follows: TGTGCCAGCAGCCGGACAGGGTCTAATGAAAAACTGTTTTTT.